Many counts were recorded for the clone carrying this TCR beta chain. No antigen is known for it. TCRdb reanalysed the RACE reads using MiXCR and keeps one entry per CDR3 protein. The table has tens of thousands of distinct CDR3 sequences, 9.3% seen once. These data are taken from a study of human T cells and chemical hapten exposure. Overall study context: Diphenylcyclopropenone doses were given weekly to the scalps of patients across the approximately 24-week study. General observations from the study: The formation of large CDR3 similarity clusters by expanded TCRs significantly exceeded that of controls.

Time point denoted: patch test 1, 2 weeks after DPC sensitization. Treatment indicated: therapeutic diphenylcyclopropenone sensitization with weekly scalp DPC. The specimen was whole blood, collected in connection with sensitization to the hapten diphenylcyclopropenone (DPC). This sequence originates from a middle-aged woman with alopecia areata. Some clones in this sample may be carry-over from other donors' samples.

CDR3: CASSPREGAEWYEQYF. CDR3 nucleotides: TGTGCCAGCAGCCCTCGAGAGGGGGCCGAGTGGTACGAGCAGTACTTC. The V gene is TRBV7-3, the J gene TRBJ2-7; 7 bases agree with TRBD1. V lost 5 bases and J lost 4; bases outside the gene matches: 14. CDR1 is SGHTA and CDR2 is FQGTGA in the germline V gene. The CDR3 has 16 residues.